One and the same sample provided the 19 T cell receptor beta chains below, sequenced in a study of T-cell memory formation after mild COVID-19. Using its own MiXCR run on the 5' RACE reads, TCRdb lists one record per CDR3 protein. The sample yields 200,000 to 250,000 distinct CDR3 sequences, under 30% seen once. The sample consisted of PBMCs or a T cell subset sorted from them (not recorded which). These receptors were obtained from an adult woman who had mild COVID-19 (a few samples of this study predate the infection). Cell type and time point are not known.

The rearrangement joins TRBV12-3 or TRBV12-4 to TRBJ1-1; 7 bases fit TRBD1. With 6 bases clipped from V and 10 bases from J, the junction kept 8 bases outside the gene matches. The length of the CDR3 is 12 residues. This chain's CDR3 is CASSPRQGRAFF. Written as DNA, the CDR3 is TGTGCCAGCAGCCCCCGACAGGGTCGAGCTTTCTTT.

This clonotype came up a few times. The chain couples TRBV2 to TRBJ2-5; 9 nucleotides align to TRBD2. From germline, CDR1 is SNHLY and CDR2 FYNNEI. The CDR3 consists of 14 residues. Unmatched junction bases numbered 5, after V lost 2 bases and J lost 7 bases. This CDR3 is CASSENRREGTQYF. The CDR3 DNA is TGTGCCAGCAGTGAAAACCGGCGGGAGGGGACCCAGTACTTC.

In this sample, this clonotype turned up a few times. The rearrangement joins TRBV7-3 to TRBJ1-1; tentatively, D is TRBD1 (6 bases). CDR3 size: 14 residues. Germline lookup yields CDR1 SGHTA and CDR2 FQGTGA. With 5 bases removed from V and 1 base from J, the gap between germline ends came to 11 bases. Here the CDR3 reads CASSEGHSNTEAFF. Here the CDR3 DNA reads TGTGCCAGCAGCGAGGGACACTCGAACACTGAAGCTTTCTTT. Combining the CDR3 with reference TRBV7-3 and TRBJ1-1 gives the whole variable domain GAGVSQTPSNKVTEKGKYVELRCDPISGHTALYWYRQSLGQGPEFLIYFQGTGAADDSGLPNDRFFAVRPEGSVSTLKIQRTERGDSAVYLCASSEGHSNTEAFFGQGTRLTVV.

This clonotype has more than one count but fewer than ten. V is TRBV20-1 and J is TRBJ2-7; 9 nucleotides align to TRBD1. CDR1 and CDR2 from the germline V gene are DFQATT and SNEGSKA (reference sequence). V was clipped by 6 bases and J by 1 base; unmatched bases: 4. The CDR3 length is 13 residues. CDR3 loop: CSAPQGASYEQYF. The CDR3 DNA reads as TGCAGTGCACCACAGGGGGCTTCCTACGAGCAGTACTTC.

The chain couples TRBV7-9 to TRBJ2-3; D remains ambiguous. V lost 4 bases to trimming and J lost 0 bases, with 8 bases between them. CDR1 and CDR2 from the germline V gene are SEHNR and FQNEAQ (reference sequence). CDR3 length: 14 amino acids. The CDR3 region has the DNA TGTGCCAGCAGCTGGCTTAGAAGCACAGATACGCAGTATTTT. Translation: CASSWLRSTDTQYF.

This clonotype has only a few counts. The chain employs TRBV7-8 and TRBJ1-1, with D unresolved. The germline gives CDR1 SGHVS, CDR2 FQNEAQ. With 1 base removed from V and 3 bases from J, the gap between germline ends came to 12 bases. The CDR3 runs to 15 residues. CDR3 nucleotide sequence: TGTGCCAGCAGCTTAGTACCCCATATGTACACTGAAGCTTTCTTT. As protein: CASSLVPHMYTEAFF.

The genes are TRBV7-9 and TRBJ2-7; 7 nucleotides agree with TRBD2. With 7 bases clipped from V and 0 bases from J, the junction kept 3 bases outside the gene matches. This CDR3 contains 13 residues. Germline V gene lookup returns CDR1 SEHNR and CDR2 FQNEAQ (reference sequence). CDR3 residues: CASMGRASYEQYF. The DNA of the CDR3 is TGTGCCAGCATGGGGAGGGCCTCCTACGAGCAGTACTTC. Full variable domain (rest looked up from reference TRBV7-9 and TRBJ2-7): DTGVSQNPRHKITKRGQNVTFRCDPISEHNRLYWYRQTLGQGPEFLTYFQNEAQLEKSRLLSDRFSAERPKGSFSTLEIQRTEQGDSAMYLCASMGRASYEQYFGPGTRLTVT.

The rearrangement links TRBV12-3 or TRBV12-4 to TRBJ2-5; weak D call: TRBD2 (6 bases). CDR3 length: 14 amino acids. The V end was cut by 4 bases, the J end by 2 bases, with 11 bases between. The CDR3 here is CASSSLAWQETQYF. The CDR3 DNA sequence: TGTGCCAGCAGTTCCCTAGCGTGGCAAGAGACCCAGTACTTC.

This clonotype showed up many times. J is TRBJ2-2 and V is TRBV4-3; D not resolved. The CDR3 sequence is 14 residues long. Per germline, CDR1 LGHNA and CDR2 YSLEER. The V end was cut by 1 base, the J end by 2 bases, with 5 bases between. CDR3 sequence reads: CASSQAENTGELFF. CDR3 bases: TGCGCCAGCAGCCAAGCGGAAAACACCGGGGAGCTGTTTTTT.

The CDR3 DNA reads TGTGCCAGCAGCTTGGATCATACTGGAAACACCATATATTTT. Translated: CASSLDHTGNTIYF. The chain uses TRBV13 and TRBJ1-3; D uncertain. The CDR3 covers 14 residues. Trimming took off 3 bases at V and 2 bases at J, with 8 bases between the two ends. Germline V CDR1 and CDR2: PRHDT, FYEKMQ (reference sequence).

This chain joins TRBV28 and TRBJ2-7, with 8 bases matching TRBD2. The CDR3 is 15 amino acids. The ends lost 6 bases at V and 1 base at J; junction bases unmatched: 8. Germline CDR1 reads MDHEN; CDR2 reads SYDVKM. The CDR3 is CASRRLSGGSYEQYF. The CDR3 DNA is TGTGCCAGCAGGCGCCTCTCGGGGGGGTCCTACGAGCAGTACTTC.

V usage is TRBV10-2 and J usage is TRBJ1-1; D is undetermined. Germline CDR1 and CDR2: WSHSY and SAAADI. CDR3 length equals 12 residues. V gave up 2 bases and J gave up 7 bases, with 8 bases separating them. Here the CDR3 DNA reads TGCGCCAGCAGTGAGAGGGCAGTTGAAGCTTTCTTT. Its translation is CASSERAVEAFF.

The V call is TRBV28, the J call TRBJ2-1, with a tentative D call TRBD2 (6 bases). The CDR3 totals 12 residues. Looked up from germline, CDR1 is MDHEN and CDR2 is SYDVKM. The V and J ends lost 3 bases and 8 bases respectively, with 8 bases between them. The CDR3 is CASSLAGYEQFF. The CDR3 nucleotides are TGTGCCAGCAGTTTGGCGGGGTATGAGCAGTTCTTC.

This clonotype has a single count. The chain is built from TRBV12-3 or TRBV12-4 and TRBJ2-7; 10 bases are a match to TRBD1. Unmatched junction bases numbered 11, after V lost 3 bases and J lost 3 bases. The length of the CDR3 is 17 residues. In DNA form, the CDR3 reads TGTGCCAGCAGTTTTCCGGGACAGGGGAATGGTCTCTACGAGCAGTACTTC. It yields the protein CASSFPGQGNGLYEQYF.

The CDR3 DNA reads TGTGCCAGCAGTGGGCAGGGTGTTCAGCCCCAGCATTTT. The encoded protein is CASSGQGVQPQHF. The genes are TRBV25-1 and TRBJ1-5; possible D gene TRBD1, 5 bases. Between the trimmed V and J ends, which lost 4 bases and 6 bases, there was a span of 10 bases. Germline V gene sequence: CDR1 MGHDK, CDR2 SYGVNS. This CDR3 region has 13 residues. Full variable domain (remainder filled in from reference TRBV25-1 and TRBJ1-5): EADIYQTPRYLVIGTGKKITLECSQTMGHDKMYWYQQDPGMELHLIHYSYGVNSTEKGDLSSESTVSRIRTEHFPLTLESARPSHTSQYLCASSGQGVQPQHFGDGTRLSIL.

This clonotype has just a few counts. The J gene is TRBJ1-1, the V gene TRBV18; D unclear. V gave up 8 bases and J gave up 1 base, with 11 bases separating them. The germline gives CDR1 KGHSH, CDR2 LQKENI. The CDR3 sequence is 13 residues long. The CDR3 loop is CASATEGNTEAFF. As DNA, the CDR3 is TGTGCCAGCGCCACGGAGGGGAACACTGAAGCTTTCTTT.

In its sample, this clonotype was seen a few times. CDR3 loop: CASSVIFATNEKLFF. The CDR3 DNA reads as TGTGCCAGCTCAGTCATCTTCGCAACTAATGAAAAACTGTTTTTT. This chain connects TRBV18 to TRBJ1-4; D gene uncertain. This CDR3 comprises 15 residues. The germline CDR1 and CDR2 sequences are KGHSH and LQKENI. The V end lost 5 bases, the J end lost 0 bases, and 10 bases lay between the germline ends.

This sequence joins TRBV5-4 and TRBJ2-1; D possibly uses TRBD1 or TRBD2 (5 bases each). Trimming removed 6 bases from V and 0 bases from J, with 16 bases in between. Germline lookup yields CDR1 SGHNT and CDR2 YYREEE (reference sequence). The CDR3 extends over 16 amino acids. CDR3 bases: TGTGCCAGCACCCCCTCGGGGCGGGTCTCCTACAATGAGCAGTTCTTC. Its translation is CASTPSGRVSYNEQFF.

This sequence joins TRBV5-1 and TRBJ2-3, with TRBD2 matching 7 bases. This CDR3 region has 13 residues. V lost 4 bases, J lost 3 bases, and 2 bases stayed unmatched. CDR1 is SGHRS, CDR2 YFSETQ, per germline. CDR3 bases: TGCGCCAGCAGCCGAGCGGGGACAGATACGCAGTATTTT. Protein sequence: CASSRAGTDTQYF.